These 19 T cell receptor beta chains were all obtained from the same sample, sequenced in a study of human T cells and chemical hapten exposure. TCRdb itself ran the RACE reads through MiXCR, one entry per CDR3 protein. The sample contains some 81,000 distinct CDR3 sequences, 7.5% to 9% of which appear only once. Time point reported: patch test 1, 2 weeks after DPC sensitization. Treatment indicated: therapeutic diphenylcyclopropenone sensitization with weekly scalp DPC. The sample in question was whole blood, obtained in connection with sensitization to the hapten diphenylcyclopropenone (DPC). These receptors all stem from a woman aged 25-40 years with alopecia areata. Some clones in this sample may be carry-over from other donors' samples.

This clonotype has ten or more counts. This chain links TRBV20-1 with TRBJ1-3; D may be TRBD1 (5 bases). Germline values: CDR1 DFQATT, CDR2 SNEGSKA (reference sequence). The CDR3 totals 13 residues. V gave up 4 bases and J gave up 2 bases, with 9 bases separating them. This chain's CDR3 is CSATDSPGNTIYF. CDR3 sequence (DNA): TGCAGTGCTACTGACAGCCCTGGAAACACCATATATTTT.

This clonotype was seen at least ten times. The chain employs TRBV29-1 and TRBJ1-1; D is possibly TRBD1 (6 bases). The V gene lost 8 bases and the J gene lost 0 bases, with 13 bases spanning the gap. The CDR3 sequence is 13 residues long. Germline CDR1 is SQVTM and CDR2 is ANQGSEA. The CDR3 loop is CSIRTEMNTEAFF. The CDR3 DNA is TGCAGCATAAGGACAGAAATGAACACTGAAGCTTTCTTT.

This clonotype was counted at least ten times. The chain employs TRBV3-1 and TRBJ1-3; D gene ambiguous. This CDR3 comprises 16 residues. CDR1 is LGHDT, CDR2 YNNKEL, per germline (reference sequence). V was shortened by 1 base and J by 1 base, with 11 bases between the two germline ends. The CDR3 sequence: CASSQGPGSSGNTIYF. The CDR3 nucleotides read TGTGCCAGCAGCCAAGGCCCGGGATCATCTGGAAACACCATATATTTT.

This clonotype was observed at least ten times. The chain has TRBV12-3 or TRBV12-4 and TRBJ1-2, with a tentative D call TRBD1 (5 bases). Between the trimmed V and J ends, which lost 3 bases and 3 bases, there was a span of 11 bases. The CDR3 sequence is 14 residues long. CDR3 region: CASSFGQGDYGYTF. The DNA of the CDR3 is TGTGCCAGCAGTTTCGGCCAGGGAGACTATGGCTACACCTTC.

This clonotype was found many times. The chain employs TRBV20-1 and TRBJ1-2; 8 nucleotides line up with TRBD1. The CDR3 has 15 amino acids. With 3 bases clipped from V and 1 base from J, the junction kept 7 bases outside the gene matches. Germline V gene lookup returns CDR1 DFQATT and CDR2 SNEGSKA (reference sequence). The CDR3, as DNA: TGCAGTGCTAGTGCACCGGACAGGGTTAACTATGGCTACACCTTC. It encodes CSASAPDRVNYGYTF.

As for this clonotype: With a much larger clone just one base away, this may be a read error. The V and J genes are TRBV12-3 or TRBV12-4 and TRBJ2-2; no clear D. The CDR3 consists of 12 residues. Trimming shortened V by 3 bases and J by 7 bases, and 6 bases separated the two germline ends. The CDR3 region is CASSFSCGELFF. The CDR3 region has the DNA TGTGCCAGCAGTTTCAGCTGCGGGGAGCTGTTTTTT.

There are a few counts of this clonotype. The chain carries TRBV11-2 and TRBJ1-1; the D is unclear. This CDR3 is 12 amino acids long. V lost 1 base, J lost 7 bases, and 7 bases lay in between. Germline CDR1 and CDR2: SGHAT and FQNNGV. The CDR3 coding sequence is TGTGCCAGCAGCTTAGGCTGGTTTGAAGCTTTCTTT. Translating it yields CASSLGWFEAFF.

The DNA for the CDR3 is TGCGCCAGCAGCTTGTATCGGACAGGGGATACTGAAGCTTTCTTT. Translation: CASSLYRTGDTEAFF. V usage is TRBV5-1 and J usage is TRBJ1-1; 9 bases line up with TRBD1. CDR3 length: 15 amino acids. CDR1 and CDR2 from the germline V gene are SGHRS and YFSETQ. V was pared by 1 base and J by 5 bases, with 6 bases of the junction left unmatched.

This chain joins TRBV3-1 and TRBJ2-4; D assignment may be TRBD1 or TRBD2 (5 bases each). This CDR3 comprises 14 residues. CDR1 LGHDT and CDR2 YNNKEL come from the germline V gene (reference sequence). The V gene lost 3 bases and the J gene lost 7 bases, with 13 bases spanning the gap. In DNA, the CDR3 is TGTGCCAGCAGCCAGAGGGACGGTGAGAACATTCAGTACTTC. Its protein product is CASSQRDGENIQYF.

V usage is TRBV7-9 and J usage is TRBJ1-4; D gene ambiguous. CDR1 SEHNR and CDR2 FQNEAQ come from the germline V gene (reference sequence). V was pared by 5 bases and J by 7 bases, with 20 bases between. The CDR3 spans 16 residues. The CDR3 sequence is CASSRLTGSRVEKLFF. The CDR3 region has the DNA TGTGCCAGCAGCCGGTTAACGGGGTCCCGGGTTGAAAAACTGTTTTTT.

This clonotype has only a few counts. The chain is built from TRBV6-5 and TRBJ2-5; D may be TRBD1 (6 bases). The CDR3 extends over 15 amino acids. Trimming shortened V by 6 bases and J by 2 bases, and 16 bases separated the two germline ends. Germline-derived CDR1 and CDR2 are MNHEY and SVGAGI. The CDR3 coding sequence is TGTGCCAGCAGACCCACAGGGACCGGTCAAGAGACCCAGTACTTC. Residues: CASRPTGTGQETQYF.

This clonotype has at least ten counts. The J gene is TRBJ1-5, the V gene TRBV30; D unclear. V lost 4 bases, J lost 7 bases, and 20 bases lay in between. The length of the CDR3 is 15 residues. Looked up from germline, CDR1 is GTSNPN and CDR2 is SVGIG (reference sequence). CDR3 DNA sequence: TGTGCCTGGATGGAAAGGAGTCAAGGGTTCCAGCCCCAGCATTTT. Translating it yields CAWMERSQGFQPQHF.

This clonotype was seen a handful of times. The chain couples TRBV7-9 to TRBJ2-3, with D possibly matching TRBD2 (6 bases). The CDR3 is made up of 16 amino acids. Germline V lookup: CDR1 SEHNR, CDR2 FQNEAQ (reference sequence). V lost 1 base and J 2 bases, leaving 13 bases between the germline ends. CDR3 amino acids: CASSLGTTRPTDTQYF. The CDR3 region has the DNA TGTGCCAGCAGCTTAGGGACTACCCGACCCACAGATACGCAGTATTTT.

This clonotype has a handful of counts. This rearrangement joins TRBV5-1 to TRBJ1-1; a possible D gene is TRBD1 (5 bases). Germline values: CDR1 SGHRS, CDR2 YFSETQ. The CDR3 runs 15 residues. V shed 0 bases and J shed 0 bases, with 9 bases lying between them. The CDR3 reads CASSLGQPMNTEAFF. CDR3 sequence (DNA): TGCGCCAGCAGCTTGGGACAGCCTATGAACACTGAAGCTTTCTTT.

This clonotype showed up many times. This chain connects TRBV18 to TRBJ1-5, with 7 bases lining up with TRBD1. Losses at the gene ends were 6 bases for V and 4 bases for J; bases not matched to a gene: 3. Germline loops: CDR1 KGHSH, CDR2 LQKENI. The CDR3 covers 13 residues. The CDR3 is CASSGTANQPQHF. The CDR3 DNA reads TGTGCCAGCTCCGGGACAGCAAATCAGCCCCAGCATTTT.

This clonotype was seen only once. The CDR3 loop reads CSARSPYSGGTFF. The DNA for the CDR3 is TGCAGTGCTAGATCTCCATATAGCGGGGGGACGTTCTTC. The chain is built from TRBV20-1 and TRBJ2-1; 10 nucleotides agree with TRBD2. The CDR3 is 13 amino acids. Germline lookup yields CDR1 DFQATT and CDR2 SNEGSKA (reference sequence). Losses at the gene ends were 2 bases for V and 15 bases for J; bases not matched to a gene: 10.

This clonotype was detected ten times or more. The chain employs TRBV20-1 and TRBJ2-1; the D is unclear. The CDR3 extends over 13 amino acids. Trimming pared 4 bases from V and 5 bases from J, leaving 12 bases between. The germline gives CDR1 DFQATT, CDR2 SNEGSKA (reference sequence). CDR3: CSAIYDLNNEQFF. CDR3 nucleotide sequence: TGCAGTGCTATTTACGACCTAAACAATGAGCAGTTCTTC.

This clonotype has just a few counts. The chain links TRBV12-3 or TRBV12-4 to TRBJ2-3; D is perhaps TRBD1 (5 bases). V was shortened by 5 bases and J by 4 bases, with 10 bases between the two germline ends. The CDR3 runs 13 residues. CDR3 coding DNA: TGTGCCAGCAGTAAAGGACAACCAGATACGCAGTATTTT. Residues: CASSKGQPDTQYF.

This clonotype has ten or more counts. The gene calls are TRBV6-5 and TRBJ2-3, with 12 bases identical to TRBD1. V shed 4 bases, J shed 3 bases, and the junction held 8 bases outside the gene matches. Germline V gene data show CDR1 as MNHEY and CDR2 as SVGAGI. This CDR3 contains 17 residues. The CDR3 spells CASSSPGTGGGTDTQYF. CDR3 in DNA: TGTGCCAGCAGTTCCCCCGGGACAGGGGGCGGAACAGATACGCAGTATTTT.